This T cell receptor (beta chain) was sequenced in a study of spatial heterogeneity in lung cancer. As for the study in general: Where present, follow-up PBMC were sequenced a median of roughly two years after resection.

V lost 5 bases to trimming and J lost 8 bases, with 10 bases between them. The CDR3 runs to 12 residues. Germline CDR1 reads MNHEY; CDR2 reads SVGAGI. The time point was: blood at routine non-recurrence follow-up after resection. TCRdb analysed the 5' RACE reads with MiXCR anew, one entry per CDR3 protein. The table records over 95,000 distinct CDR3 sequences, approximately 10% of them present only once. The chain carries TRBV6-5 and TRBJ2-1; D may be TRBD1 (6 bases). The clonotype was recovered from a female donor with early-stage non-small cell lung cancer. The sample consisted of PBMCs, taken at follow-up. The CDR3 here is CASSPHRDEQFF. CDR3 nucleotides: TGTGCCAGCAGTCCACACAGGGATGAGCAGTTCTTC.